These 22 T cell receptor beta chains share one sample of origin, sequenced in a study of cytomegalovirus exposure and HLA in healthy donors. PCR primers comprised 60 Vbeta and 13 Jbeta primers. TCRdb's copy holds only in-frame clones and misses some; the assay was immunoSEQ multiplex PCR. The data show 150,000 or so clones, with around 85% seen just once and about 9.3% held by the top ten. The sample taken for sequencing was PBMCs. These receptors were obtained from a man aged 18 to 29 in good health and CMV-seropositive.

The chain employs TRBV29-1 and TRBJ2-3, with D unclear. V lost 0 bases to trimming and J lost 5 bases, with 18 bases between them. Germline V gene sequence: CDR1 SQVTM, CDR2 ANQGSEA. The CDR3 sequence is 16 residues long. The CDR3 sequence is CSVEDSPLGHGDTQYF. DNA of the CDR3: TGCAGCGTTGAAGATAGCCCCCTAGGCCACGGAGATACGCAGTATTTT.

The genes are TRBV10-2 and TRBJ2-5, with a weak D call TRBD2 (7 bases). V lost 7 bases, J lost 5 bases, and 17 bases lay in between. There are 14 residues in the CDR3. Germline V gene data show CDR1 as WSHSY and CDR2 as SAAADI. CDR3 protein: CASNLRGRGETQYF. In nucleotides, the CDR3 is TGCGCCAGCAACCTGCGGGGGAGGGGGGAGACCCAGTACTTC.

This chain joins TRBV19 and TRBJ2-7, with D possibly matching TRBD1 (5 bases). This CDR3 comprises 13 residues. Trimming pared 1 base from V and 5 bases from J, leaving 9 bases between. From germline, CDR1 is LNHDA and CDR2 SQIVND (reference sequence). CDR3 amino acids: CASSIVGRDEQYF. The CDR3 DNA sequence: TGTGCCAGTAGTATAGTAGGCAGGGACGAGCAGTACTTC.

DNA of the CDR3: TGTGCCAGCAGCCAAGCGAAAGTCTTAGATGAGCAGTTCTTC. Translation: CASSQAKVLDEQFF. The J gene is TRBJ2-1, the V gene TRBV4-2, with unresolved D. Germline CDR1 reads LGHNA; CDR2 reads YNFKEQ. Trimming cost V 1 base and J 8 bases, with 12 bases left between them. The CDR3 is 14 residues long.

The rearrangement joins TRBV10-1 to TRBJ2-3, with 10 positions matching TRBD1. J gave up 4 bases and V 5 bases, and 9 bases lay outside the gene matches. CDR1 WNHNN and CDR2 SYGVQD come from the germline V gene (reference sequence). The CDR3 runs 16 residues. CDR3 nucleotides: TGCGCCAGCAGTCCGACCGGGACAGGGGATTCAGATACGCAGTATTTT. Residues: CASSPTGTGDSDTQYF.

CDR3 DNA sequence: TGTGCCAGCAGCAAAAGGTCCCCGGGGGGGGCCAACTCCTACGAGCAGTACTTC. Translation: CASSKRSPGGANSYEQYF. The gene calls are TRBV21-1 and TRBJ2-7; the D call of TRBD2 is as the table states it, not checked on the DNA. TRBV21-1 is reported as a pseudogene. The CDR3 totals 18 residues.

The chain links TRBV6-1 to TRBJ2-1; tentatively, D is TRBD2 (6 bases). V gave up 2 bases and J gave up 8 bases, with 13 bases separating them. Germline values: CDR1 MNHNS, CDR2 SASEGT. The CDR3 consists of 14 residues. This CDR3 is CASSESSEKDEQFF. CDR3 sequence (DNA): TGTGCCAGCAGTGAATCTAGCGAGAAGGATGAGCAGTTCTTC.

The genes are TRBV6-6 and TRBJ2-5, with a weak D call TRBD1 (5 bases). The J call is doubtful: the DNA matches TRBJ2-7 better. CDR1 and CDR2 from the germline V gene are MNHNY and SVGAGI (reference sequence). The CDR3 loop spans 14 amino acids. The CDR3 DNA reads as TGTGCCAGCAGTTACCAGGGAACCACCTACGAGCAGTACTTC. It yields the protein CASSYQGTTYEQYF.

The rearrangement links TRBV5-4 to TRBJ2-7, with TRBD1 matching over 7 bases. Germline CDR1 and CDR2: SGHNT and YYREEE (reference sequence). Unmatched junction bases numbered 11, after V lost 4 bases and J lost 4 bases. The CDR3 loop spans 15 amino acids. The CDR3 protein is CASSGGQAKGYEQYF. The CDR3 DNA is TGTGCCAGCAGCGGAGGACAGGCCAAGGGGTACGAGCAGTACTTC.

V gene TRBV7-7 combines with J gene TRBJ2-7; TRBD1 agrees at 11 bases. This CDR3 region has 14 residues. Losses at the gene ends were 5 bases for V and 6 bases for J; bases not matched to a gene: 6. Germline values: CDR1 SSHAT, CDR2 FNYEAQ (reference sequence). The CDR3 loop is CASSPDRGLGEQYF. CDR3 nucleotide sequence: TGTGCCAGCAGCCCGGACAGGGGGCTGGGCGAGCAGTACTTC. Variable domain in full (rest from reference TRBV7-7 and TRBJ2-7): GAGVSQSPRYKVTKRGQDVTLRCDPISSHATLYWYQQALGQGPEFLTYFNYEAQPDKSGLPSDRFSAERPEGSISTLTIQRTEQRDSAMYRCASSPDRGLGEQYFGPGTRLTVT.

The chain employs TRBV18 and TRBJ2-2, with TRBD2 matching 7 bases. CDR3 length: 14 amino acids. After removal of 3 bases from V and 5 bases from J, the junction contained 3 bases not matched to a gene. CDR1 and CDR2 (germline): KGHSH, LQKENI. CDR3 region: CASSPAGGTGELFF. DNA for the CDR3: TGTGCCAGCTCACCCGCCGGGGGGACCGGGGAGCTGTTTTTT.

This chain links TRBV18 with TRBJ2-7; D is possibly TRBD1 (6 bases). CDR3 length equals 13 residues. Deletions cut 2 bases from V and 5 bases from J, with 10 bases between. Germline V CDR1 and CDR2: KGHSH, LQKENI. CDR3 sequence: CASSPNRVDEQYF. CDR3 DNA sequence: TGTGCCAGCTCACCAAACAGGGTGGACGAGCAGTACTTC.

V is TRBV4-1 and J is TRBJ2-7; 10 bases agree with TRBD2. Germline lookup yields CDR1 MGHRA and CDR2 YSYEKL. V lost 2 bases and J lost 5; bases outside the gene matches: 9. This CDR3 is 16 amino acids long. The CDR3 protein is CASSQRGLAASHEQYF. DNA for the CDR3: TGCGCCAGCAGCCAACGAGGACTAGCGGCGTCCCACGAGCAGTACTTC.

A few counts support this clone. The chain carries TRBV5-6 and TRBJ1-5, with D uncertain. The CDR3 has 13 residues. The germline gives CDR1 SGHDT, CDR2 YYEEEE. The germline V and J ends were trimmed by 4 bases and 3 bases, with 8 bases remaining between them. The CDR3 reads CASSPGSNQPQHF. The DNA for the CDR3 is TGTGCCAGCAGCCCGGGGTCCAATCAGCCCCAGCATTTT. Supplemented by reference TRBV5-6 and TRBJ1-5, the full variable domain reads DAGVTQSPTHLIKTRGQQVTLRCSPKSGHDTVSWYQQALGQGPQFIFQYYEEEERQRGNFPDRFSGHQFPNYSSELNVNALLLGDSALYLCASSPGSNQPQHFGDGTRLSIL.

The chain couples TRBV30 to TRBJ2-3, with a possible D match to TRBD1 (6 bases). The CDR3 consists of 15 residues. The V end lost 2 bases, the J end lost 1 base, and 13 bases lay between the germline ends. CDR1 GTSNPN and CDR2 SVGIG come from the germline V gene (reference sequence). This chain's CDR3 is CAWSRDRRRTDTQYF. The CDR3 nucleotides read TGTGCCTGGAGTAGAGACAGGCGCCGCACAGATACGCAGTATTTT.

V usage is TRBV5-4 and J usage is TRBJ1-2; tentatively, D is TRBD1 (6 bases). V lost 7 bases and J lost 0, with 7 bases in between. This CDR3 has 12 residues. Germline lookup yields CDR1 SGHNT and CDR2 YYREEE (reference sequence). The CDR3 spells CASQGSNYGYTF. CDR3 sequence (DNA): TGTGCCAGCCAGGGGTCTAACTATGGCTACACCTTC.

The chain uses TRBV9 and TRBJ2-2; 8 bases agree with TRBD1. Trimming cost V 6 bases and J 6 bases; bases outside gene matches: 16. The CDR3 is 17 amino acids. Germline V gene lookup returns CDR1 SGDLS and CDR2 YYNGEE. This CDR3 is CASNQDRGHPSSGELFF. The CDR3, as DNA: TGTGCCAGCAACCAAGACAGGGGCCACCCGAGTTCCGGGGAGCTGTTTTTT.

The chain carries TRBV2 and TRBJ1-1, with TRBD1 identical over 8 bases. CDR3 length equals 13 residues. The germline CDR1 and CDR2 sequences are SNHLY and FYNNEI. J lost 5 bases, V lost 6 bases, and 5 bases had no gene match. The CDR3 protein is CASSQTGATEAFF. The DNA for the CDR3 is TGTGCCAGCAGCCAGACAGGGGCGACTGAAGCTTTCTTT.

The CDR3 DNA sequence: TGTGCCAGTGCACACAGGGCAGCGAGCGGCTACACCTTC. Protein product: CASAHRAASGYTF. The chain employs TRBV19 and TRBJ1-2; possibly TRBD1 for D (6 bases). Trimming pared 8 bases from V and 8 bases from J, leaving 18 bases between. The CDR3 covers 13 residues. Germline CDR1 LNHDA, CDR2 SQIVND (reference sequence).

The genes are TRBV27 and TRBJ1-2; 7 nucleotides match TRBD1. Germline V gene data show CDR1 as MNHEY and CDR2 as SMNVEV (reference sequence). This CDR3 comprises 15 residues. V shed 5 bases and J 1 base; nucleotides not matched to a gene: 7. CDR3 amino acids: CASSTWTGVNYGYTF. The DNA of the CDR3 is TGTGCCAGCAGTACCTGGACAGGAGTTAACTATGGCTACACCTTC.

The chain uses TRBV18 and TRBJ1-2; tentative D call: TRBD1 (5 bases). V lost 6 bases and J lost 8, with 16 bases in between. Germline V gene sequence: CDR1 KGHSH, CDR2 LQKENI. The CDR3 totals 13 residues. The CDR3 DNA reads TGTGCCAGCTCCCAAGACAGCTACCTCGGCTACACCTTC. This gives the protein CASSQDSYLGYTF.

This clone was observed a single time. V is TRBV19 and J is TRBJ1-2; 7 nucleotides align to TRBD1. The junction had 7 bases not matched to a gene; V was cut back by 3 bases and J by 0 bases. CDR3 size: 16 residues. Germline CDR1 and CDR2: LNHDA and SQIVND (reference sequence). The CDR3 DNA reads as TGTGCCAGTAGTATGACAGGGAAGGAGACTAACTATGGCTACACCTTC. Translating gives CASSMTGKETNYGYTF.